The rows below give T cell receptor beta chains drawn from one sample of a study of T cells after posttransplantation cyclophosphamide. TCRdb keeps only in-frame clones here, not all; method: immunoSEQ multiplex PCR. This repertoire holds about 14,000 clones, and none appear only once. This material consisted of PBMCs, taken 950 to 1,200 days after allogeneic stem cell transplant with posttransplant cyclophosphamide. These receptors were obtained from a female patient in her thirties or forties who received an allogeneic stem cell transplant from a related donor, was CMV-positive, and had no GVHD. Some T cells may have originated in the graft donor. Each CDR3 is given with its conserved first and last residue.

TRBJ2-3,TRBV19,CASSSGHGKDTQYF
TRBJ2-1,TRBV9,CTSSVVASGGGSYNEQFF
TRBJ2-7,TRBV5-1,CASSYMAGSTPPGYEQYF
TRBJ1-1,TRBV27,CASSLQGMTEAFF
TRBJ1-2,TRBV4-1,CASSPGVHGYTF
TRBJ2-2,TRBV28,CASSFQGTGELFF
TRBJ1-5,TRBV19,CASWAPGLTQPQHF
TRBJ2-2,TRBV6-5,CASSYSNRRAGELFF
TRBJ2-3,TRBV5-6,CASSSSRDRGPTDTQYF
TRBJ2-7,TRBV28,CASSFGARSYEQYF
TRBJ1-1,TRBV10-3,CAISPDRSTEAFF